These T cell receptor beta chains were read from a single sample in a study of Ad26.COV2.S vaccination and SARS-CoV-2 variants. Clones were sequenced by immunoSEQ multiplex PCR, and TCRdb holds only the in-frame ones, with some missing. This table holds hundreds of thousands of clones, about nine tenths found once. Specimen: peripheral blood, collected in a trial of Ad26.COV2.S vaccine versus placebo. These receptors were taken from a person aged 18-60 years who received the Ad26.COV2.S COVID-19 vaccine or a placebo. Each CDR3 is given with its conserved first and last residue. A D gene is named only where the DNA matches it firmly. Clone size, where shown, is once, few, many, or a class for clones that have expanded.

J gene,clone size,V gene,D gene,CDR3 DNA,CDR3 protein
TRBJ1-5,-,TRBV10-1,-,TGCGCCAGCAGTAAGATCCGGGACCAGAGCAATCAGCCCCAGCATTTT,CASSKIRDQSNQPQHF
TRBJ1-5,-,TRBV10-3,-,TGTGCCATCAGTGAGGCAGGGACGGCTCAGCCCCAGCATTTT,CAISEAGTAQPQHF
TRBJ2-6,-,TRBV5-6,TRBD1,TGTGCCAGCAGGAACCGGGACAGGGTCTTAGGGGCCAACGTCCTGACTTTC,CASRNRDRVLGANVLTF
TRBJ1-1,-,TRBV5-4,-,TGTGCCAGCAGCTTGACTCTGGTGTCGGACACTGAAGCTTTCTTT,CASSLTLVSDTEAFF
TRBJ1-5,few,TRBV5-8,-,TGTGCCAGCAGCTTGGGAGATAATAGCAATCAGCCCCAGCATTTT,CASSLGDNSNQPQHF
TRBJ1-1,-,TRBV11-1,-,TGTGCCAGCAGCCCCGGCAGAGGGGCCACTGAAGCTTTCTTT,CASSPGRGATEAFF
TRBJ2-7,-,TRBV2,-,TGTGCCAGCACGAGCCAGAGCTCCTACGAGCAGTACTTC,CASTSQSSYEQYF
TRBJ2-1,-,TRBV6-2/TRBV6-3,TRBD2,TGTGCCAGCAGTTACTCTCAGGCTAGCGGGGGGGGTGAGCAGTTCTTC,CASSYSQASGGGEQFF
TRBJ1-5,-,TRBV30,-,TGTGCCTGGAGTCTACAGGTGAGCAATCAGCCCCAGCATTTT,CAWSLQVSNQPQHF
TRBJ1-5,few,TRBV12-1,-,TGTGCCAGCCCCCGGAGGGGGGGCGATCAGCCCCAGCATTTT,CASPRRGGDQPQHF
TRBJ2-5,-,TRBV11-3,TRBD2,TGTGCCTCCTCCTTAGTCGGGGGGGAGACCCAGTACTTC,CASSLVGGETQYF
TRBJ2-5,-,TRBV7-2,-,TGTGCCAGCAGCTTTTGGGCCTCCCAAGAGACCCAGTACTTC,CASSFWASQETQYF
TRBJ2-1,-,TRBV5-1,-,TGCGCCAGCAGCTTCCGGGAAGGGGCCGATGAGCAGTTCTTC,CASSFREGADEQFF
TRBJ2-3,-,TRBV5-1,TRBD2,TGCGCCAGCATGACTAGCGGGAGTGCAGATACGCAGTATTTT,CASMTSGSADTQYF
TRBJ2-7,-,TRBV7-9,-,TGTGCCAGCAGCTTAGGGGCGGGGGCCCCCTACGAGCAGTACTTC,CASSLGAGAPYEQYF
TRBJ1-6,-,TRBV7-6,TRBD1,TGTGCCAGCAGCTTAGGGCGGTCAGGGGGCACGACACCCCTCCACTTT,CASSLGRSGGTTPLHF
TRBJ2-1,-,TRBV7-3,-,TGTGCCAGCAGCTTAACGGGGGCCAGAGAGCAGTTCTTC,CASSLTGAREQFF
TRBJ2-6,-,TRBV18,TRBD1,TGTGCCAGCTCACGACAGGGATTATTCTCTGGGGCCAACGTCCTGACTTTC,CASSRQGLFSGANVLTF
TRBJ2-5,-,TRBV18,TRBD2,TGTGCCAGCTCCCCAAGCGGGGCAGAGACCCAGTACTTC,CASSPSGAETQYF
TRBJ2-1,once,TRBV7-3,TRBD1,TGTGCCAGCAGTTTCGTCACAGGGGCGGGCAATGAGCAGTTCTTC,CASSFVTGAGNEQFF
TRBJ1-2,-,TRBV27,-,TGTGCCAGCAGTTTAGGAGGGTTACTAAAGGGGGGCTACACCTTC,CASSLGGLLKGGYTF
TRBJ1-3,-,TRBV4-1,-,TGCGCCAGCAGCCAAGGTGTCAGGGGCTCTGGAAACACCATATATTTT,CASSQGVRGSGNTIYF
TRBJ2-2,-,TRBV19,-,TGTGCCAGTAGTACCAGACTAGCGAACACCGGGGAGCTGTTTTTT,CASSTRLANTGELFF
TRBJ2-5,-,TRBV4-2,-,TGTGCCAGCAGCCACTCCTTGGTGGGGGGGCTGGGGGAGACCCAGTACTTC,CASSHSLVGGLGETQYF
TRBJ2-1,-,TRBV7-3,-,TGTGCCAGCAGCCCCGGGTCGTTTAGAGAGCAGTTCTTC,CASSPGSFREQFF
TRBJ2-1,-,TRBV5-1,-,TGCGCCAGCAGCCCGCTCGGGGCCAATGAGTATGAGCAGTTCTTC,CASSPLGANEYEQFF
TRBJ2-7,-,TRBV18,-,TGTGCCAGCTCACCACGGGGCTCCCAGGACTACGAGCAGTACTTC,CASSPRGSQDYEQYF
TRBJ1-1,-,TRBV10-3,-,TGTGCCCTGAGCGGGGACGGCACTGAAGCTTTCTTT,CALSGDGTEAFF
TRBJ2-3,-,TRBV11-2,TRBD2,TGTGCCAGCAGCTTAAAGCGTGTAGCGGGGGTGGGAGATACGCAGTATTTT,CASSLKRVAGVGDTQYF
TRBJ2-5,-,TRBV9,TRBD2,TGTGCCAGCAGCGCCCCGAGCGGGGTGTCCCAGTACTTC,CASSAPSGVSQYF
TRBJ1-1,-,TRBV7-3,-,TGTGCCAGCAGCTTAATGGGCGGGGGTAAGGTGGGCACTGAAGCTTTCTTT,CASSLMGGGKVGTEAFF
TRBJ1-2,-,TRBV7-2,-,TGTGCCAGCAGTCCTACAGGGATCTATGGCTACACCTTC,CASSPTGIYGYTF
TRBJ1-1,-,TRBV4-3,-,TGCGCCAGCAGCCAGGCTGGGGGGGGCGGCACTGAAGCTTTCTTT,CASSQAGGGGTEAFF
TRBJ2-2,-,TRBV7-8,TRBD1,TGTGCCAGCAGTTATTATATACAGACAGGGGGATACACCGGGGAGCTGTTTTTT,CASSYYIQTGGYTGELFF
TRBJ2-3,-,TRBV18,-,TGTGCCAGCTCAGCCCCCCTCAGCCAATCCACAGATACGCAGTATTTT,CASSAPLSQSTDTQYF
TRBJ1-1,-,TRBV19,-,TGTGCCTGCGAAGTGTGGCCGGGGACGAACACTGAAGCTTTCTTT,CACEVWPGTNTEAFF
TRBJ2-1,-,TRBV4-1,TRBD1,TGCGCCAGCAGCCAAGATGAGACAGGGTACAATGAGCAGTTCTTC,CASSQDETGYNEQFF
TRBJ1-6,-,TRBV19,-,TGTGCCAGTAGTATTACGCAGGCCTATTCACCCCTCCACTTT,CASSITQAYSPLHF
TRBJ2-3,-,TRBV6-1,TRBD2,TGTGCCAGCAGTGCTAGACTAGCGGACTACACAGATACGCAGTATTTT,CASSARLADYTDTQYF
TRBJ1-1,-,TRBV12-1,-,TGTGCCAGCAGCTTGGACAGTGGGAACACTGAAGCTTTCTTT,CASSLDSGNTEAFF
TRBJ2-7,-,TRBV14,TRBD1,TGTGCCAGCGCGGCGGGGACAGGGGCGTACGAGCAGTACTTC,CASAAGTGAYEQYF
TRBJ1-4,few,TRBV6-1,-,TGTGCCAGCAGTGAACAGGGTACCGGGGAAAAACTGTTTTTT,CASSEQGTGEKLFF
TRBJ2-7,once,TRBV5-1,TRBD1,TGCGCCAGCAGCAGCGACAGGGCCTACGAGCAGTACTTC,CASSSDRAYEQYF
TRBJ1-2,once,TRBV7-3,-,TGTGCCAGCAGCCCCGTCACAGGGATTGGCTACACCTTC,CASSPVTGIGYTF
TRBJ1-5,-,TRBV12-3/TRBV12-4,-,TGTGCCAGCAACCAGTATAGTAATCAGCCCCAGCATTTT,CASNQYSNQPQHF
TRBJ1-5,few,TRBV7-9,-,TGTGCCAGCAGCTTAGCCACAGGCACAGGAGGGACCCAGCATTTT,CASSLATGTGGTQHF
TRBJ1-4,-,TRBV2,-,TGTGCCAGCAGTGAAGTCTCACCAACTAATGAAAAACTGTTTTTT,CASSEVSPTNEKLFF
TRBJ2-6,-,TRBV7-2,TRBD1,TGTGCCAGCAGCTTAATGACAGGGACCTCTGGGGCCAACGTCCTGACTTTC,CASSLMTGTSGANVLTF
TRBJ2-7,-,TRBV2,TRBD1,TGTGCCAGCAGCCTCCGGACAGGGTCCTACGAGCAGTACTTC,CASSLRTGSYEQYF